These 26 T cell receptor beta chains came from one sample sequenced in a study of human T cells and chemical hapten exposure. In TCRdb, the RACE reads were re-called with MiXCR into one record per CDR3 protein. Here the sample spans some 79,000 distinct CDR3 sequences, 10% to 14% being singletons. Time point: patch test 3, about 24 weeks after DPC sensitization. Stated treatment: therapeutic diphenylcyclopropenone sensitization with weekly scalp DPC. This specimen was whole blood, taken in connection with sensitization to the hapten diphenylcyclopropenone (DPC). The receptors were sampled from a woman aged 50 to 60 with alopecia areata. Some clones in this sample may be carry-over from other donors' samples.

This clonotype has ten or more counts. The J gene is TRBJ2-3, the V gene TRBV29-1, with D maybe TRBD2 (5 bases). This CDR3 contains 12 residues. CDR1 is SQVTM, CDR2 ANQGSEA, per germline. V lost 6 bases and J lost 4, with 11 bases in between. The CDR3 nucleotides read TGCAGCGTAACCCACGGGGCAGATACGCAGTATTTT. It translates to CSVTHGADTQYF.

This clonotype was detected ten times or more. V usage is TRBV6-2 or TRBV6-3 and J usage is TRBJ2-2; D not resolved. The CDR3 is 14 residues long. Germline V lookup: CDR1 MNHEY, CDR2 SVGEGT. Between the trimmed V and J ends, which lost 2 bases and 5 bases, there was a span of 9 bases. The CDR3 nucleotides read TGTGCCAGCAGTTACCTCCTGGGGACCGGGGAGCTGTTTTTT. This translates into CASSYLLGTGELFF.

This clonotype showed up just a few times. CDR3 region: CSVGGTVYEQYF. DNA of the CDR3: TGCAGCGTTGGGGGGACAGTCTACGAGCAGTACTTC. V usage is TRBV29-1 and J usage is TRBJ2-7; 7 bases match TRBD1. V shed 4 bases, J shed 3 bases, and the junction held 3 bases outside the gene matches. Germline-derived CDR1 and CDR2 are SQVTM and ANQGSEA. CDR3 length: 12 amino acids.

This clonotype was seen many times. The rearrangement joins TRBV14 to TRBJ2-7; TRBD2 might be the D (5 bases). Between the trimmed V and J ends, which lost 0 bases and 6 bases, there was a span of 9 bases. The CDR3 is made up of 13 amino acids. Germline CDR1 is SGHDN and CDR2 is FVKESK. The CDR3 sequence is CASSQERVSEQYF. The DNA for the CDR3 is TGTGCCAGCAGCCAAGAGAGGGTGAGCGAGCAGTACTTC.

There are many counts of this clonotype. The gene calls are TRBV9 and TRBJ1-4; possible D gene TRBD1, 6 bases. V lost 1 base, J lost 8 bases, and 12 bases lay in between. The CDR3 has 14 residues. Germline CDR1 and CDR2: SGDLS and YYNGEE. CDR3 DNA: TGTGCCAGCAGCGTACCAGGGGCTGGAGAAAAACTGTTTTTT. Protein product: CASSVPGAGEKLFF.

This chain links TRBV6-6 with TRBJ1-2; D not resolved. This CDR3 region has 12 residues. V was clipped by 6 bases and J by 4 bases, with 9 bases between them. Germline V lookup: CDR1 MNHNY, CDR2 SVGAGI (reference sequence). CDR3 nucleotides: TGTGCCAGCAGCCCAGACTCCTATGGCTACACCTTC. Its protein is CASSPDSYGYTF.

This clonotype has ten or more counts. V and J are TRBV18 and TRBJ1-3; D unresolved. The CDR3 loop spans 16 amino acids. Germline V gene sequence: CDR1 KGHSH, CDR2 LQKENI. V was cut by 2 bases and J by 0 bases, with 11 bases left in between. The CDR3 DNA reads TGTGCCAGCTCACCATTCCGAGGAGACTCTGGAAACACCATATATTTT. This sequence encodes CASSPFRGDSGNTIYF.

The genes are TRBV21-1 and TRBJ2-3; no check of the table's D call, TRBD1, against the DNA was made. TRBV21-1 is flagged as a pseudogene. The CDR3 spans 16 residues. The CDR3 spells CASSKGGQGNTDTQYF. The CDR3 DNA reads TGTGCCAGCAGCAAAGGGGGACAGGGGAACACAGATACGCAGTATTTT.

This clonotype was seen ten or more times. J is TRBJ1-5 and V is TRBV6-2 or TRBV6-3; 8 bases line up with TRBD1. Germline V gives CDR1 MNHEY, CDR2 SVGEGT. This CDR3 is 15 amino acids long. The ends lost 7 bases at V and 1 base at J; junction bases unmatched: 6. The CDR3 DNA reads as TGTGCCAGCACCGACAGGGGTCTAAGCAATCAGCCCCAGCATTTT. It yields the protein CASTDRGLSNQPQHF.

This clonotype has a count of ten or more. CDR3 in amino acids: CSVESWGEGNQPQHF. The CDR3 DNA reads as TGCAGCGTTGAATCATGGGGGGAGGGCAATCAGCCCCAGCATTTT. V usage is TRBV29-1 and J usage is TRBJ1-5; TRBD1 might be the D (5 bases). The CDR3 totals 15 residues. V gave up 2 bases and J gave up 2 bases, with 13 bases separating them. The V gene's germline CDR1 is SQVTM and CDR2 ANQGSEA.

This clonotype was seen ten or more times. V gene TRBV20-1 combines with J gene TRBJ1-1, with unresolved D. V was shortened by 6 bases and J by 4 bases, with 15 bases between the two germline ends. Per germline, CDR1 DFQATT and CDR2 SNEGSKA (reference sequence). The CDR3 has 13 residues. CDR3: CSAPRKGGTEAFF. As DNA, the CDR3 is TGCAGTGCCCCGCGGAAGGGCGGCACTGAAGCTTTCTTT.

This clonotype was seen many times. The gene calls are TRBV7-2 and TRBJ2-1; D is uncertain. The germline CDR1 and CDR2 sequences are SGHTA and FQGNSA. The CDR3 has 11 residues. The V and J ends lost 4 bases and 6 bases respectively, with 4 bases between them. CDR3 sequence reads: CASSSINEQFF. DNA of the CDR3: TGTGCCAGCAGCTCGATCAATGAGCAGTTCTTC. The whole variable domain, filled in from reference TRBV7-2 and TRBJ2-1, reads GAGVSQSPSNKVTEKGKDVELRCDPISGHTALYWYRQSLGQGLEFLIYFQGNSAPDKSGLPSDRFSAERTGGSVSTLTIQRTQQEDSAVYLCASSSINEQFFGPGTRLTVL.

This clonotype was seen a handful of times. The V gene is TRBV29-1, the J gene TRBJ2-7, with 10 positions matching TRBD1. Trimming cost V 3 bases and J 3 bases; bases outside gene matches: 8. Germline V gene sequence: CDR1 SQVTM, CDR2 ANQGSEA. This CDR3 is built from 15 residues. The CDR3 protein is CSVEKPGQGHYEQYF. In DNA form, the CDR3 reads TGCAGCGTTGAGAAACCGGGACAGGGGCACTACGAGCAGTACTTC.

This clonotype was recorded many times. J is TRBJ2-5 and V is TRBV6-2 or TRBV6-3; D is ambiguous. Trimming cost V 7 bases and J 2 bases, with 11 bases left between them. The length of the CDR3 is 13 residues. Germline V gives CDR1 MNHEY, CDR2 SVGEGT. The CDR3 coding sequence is TGTGCCAGCATGGGTAGGCTACAAGAGACCCAGTACTTC. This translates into CASMGRLQETQYF.

CDR3 region: CSAKWTGGTDTQYF. In DNA form, the CDR3 reads TGCAGTGCTAAGTGGACAGGGGGCACAGATACGCAGTATTTT. This chain connects TRBV20-1 to TRBJ2-3, with 9 bases fitting TRBD1. CDR1 is DFQATT and CDR2 is SNEGSKA in the germline V gene (reference sequence). The junction had 3 bases not matched to a gene; V was cut back by 4 bases and J by 1 base. This CDR3 comprises 14 residues.

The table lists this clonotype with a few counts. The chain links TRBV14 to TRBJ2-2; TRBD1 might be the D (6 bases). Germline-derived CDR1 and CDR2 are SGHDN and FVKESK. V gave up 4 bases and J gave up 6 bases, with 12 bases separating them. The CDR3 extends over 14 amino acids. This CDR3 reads CASSLQGFAGELFF. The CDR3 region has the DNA TGTGCCAGCAGCCTACAGGGATTTGCCGGGGAGCTGTTTTTT.

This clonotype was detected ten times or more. CDR3 in DNA: TGTGCCAGCAGCTTGACCTACAATGAGCAGTTCTTC. Protein product: CASSLTYNEQFF. This chain joins TRBV7-2 and TRBJ2-1; D is unresolved. Trimming shortened V by 3 bases and J by 2 bases, and 2 bases separated the two germline ends. Germline CDR1 is SGHTA and CDR2 is FQGNSA. This CDR3 is built from 12 residues.

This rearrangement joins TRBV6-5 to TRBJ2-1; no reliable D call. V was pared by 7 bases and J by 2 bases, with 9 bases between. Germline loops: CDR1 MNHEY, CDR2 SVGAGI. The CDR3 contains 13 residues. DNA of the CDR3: TGTGCCAGCACCGACCCAACCTACAATGAGCAGTTCTTC. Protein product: CASTDPTYNEQFF.

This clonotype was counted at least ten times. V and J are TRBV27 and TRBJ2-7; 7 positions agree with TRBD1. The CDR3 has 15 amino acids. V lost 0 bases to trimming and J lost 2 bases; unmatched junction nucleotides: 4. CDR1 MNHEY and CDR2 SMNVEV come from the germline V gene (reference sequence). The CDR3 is CASSLSYQGAYEQYF. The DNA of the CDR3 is TGTGCCAGCAGTTTATCATATCAGGGGGCCTACGAGCAGTACTTC.

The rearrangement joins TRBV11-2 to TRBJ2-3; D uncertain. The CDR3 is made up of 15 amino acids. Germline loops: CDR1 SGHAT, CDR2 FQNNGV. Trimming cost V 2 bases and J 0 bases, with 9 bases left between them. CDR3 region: CASSLTPISTDTQYF. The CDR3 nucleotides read TGTGCCAGCAGCTTAACGCCTATTAGCACAGATACGCAGTATTTT.

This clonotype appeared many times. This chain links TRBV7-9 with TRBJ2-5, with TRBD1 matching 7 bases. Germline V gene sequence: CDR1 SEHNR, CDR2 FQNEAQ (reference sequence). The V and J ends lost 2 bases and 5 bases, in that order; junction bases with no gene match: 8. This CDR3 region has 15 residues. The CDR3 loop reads CASSLRDSSRETQYF. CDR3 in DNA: TGTGCCAGCAGCTTAAGGGACAGCTCGCGGGAGACCCAGTACTTC.

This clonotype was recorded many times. The DNA for the CDR3 is TGCGCCAGCAGCTCGTTGACCCCCCATGGCTACACCTTC. Encoded protein: CASSSLTPHGYTF. This chain connects TRBV5-1 to TRBJ1-2; no firm D call. V lost 3 bases, J lost 6 bases, and 12 bases lay in between. CDR1 is SGHRS, CDR2 YFSETQ, per germline. The CDR3 is made up of 13 amino acids. The variable domain in full, completed from reference TRBV5-1 and TRBJ1-2, reads KAGVTQTPRYLIKTRGQQVTLSCSPISGHRSVSWYQQTPGQGLQFLFEYFSETQRNKGNFPGRFSGRQFSNSRSEMNVSTLELGDSALYLCASSSLTPHGYTFGSGTRLTVV.

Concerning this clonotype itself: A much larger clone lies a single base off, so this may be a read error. CDR3 region: CASSAQQGRSPLHF. CDR3 in DNA: TGTGCCAGCAGTGCCCAACAGGGAAGGTCACCCCTCCACTTT. The chain uses TRBV12-3 or TRBV12-4 and TRBJ1-6, with D possibly being TRBD1 (6 bases). This CDR3 region has 14 residues. Trimming took 5 bases from V and 10 from J, leaving 15 bases between them.

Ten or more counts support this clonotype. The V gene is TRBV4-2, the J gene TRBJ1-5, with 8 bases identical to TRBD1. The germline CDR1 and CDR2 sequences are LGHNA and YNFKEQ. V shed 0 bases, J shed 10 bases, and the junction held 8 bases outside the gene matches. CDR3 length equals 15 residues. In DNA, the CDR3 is TGTGCCAGCAGCCAAGATCCGACAGGGGACCGTCCCCAGCATTTT. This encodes CASSQDPTGDRPQHF.

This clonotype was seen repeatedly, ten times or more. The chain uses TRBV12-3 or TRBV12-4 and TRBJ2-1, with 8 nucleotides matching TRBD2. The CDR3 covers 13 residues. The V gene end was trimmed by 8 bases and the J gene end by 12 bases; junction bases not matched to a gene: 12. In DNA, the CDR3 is TGTGCCAGCGGGCGCCCCACTAGCGGCTTGCAGTTCTTC. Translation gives CASGRPTSGLQFF.

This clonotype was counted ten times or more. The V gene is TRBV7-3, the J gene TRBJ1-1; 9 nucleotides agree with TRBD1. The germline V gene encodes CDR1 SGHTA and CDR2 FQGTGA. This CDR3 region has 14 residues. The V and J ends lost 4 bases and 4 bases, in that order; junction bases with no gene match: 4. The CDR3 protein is CASSSGQGSTEAFF. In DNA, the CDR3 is TGTGCCAGCAGCTCCGGACAGGGGTCCACTGAAGCTTTCTTT.